The 18 T cell receptor beta chains reported below all come from one sample, sequenced in a study of cytomegalovirus exposure and HLA in healthy donors. Amplification used 60 Vbeta primers and 13 Jbeta primers. Sequencing used immunoSEQ multiplex PCR; TCRdb keeps in-frame clones, though not all of them. The sample holds about 160,000 clones; around 74% are singletons and the top ten take about 6.7%. The sequencing sample was made of PBMCs. These receptors came from a man in his fifties in good health and CMV-seropositive.

This clone was seen only once. Other DNA sequences of this sample code for an identical CDR3. The chain carries TRBV5-6 and TRBJ2-7; D is unresolved. In germline, CDR1 is SGHDT, CDR2 YYEEEE. The CDR3 extends over 12 amino acids. The germline V and J ends were trimmed by 0 bases and 4 bases, with 5 bases remaining between them. In DNA, the CDR3 is TGTGCCAGCAGCTTGGCCAGGTACGAGCAGTACTTC. Translation: CASSLARYEQYF. The full variable domain, with the rest looked up from reference TRBV5-6 and TRBJ2-7, is DAGVTQSPTHLIKTRGQQVTLRCSPKSGHDTVSWYQQALGQGPQFIFQYYEEEERQRGNFPDRFSGHQFPNYSSELNVNALLLGDSALYLCASSLARYEQYFGPGTRLTVT.

The chain employs TRBV2 and TRBJ1-6; no clear D gene. The CDR3 length is 15 residues. Trimming cost V 3 bases and J 7 bases, with 13 bases left between them. CDR1 SNHLY and CDR2 FYNNEI come from the germline V gene. This chain's CDR3 is CASSEVRIPNSPLHF. CDR3 DNA: TGTGCCAGCAGTGAGGTGCGGATCCCCAATTCACCCCTCCACTTT.

The V call is TRBV29-1, the J call TRBJ2-3, with 12 bases fitting TRBD2. With V trimmed by 6 bases and J by 1 base, 11 bases remained unmatched. Per germline, CDR1 SQVTM and CDR2 ANQGSEA. This CDR3 comprises 17 residues. CDR3 sequence (DNA): TGCAGCGTAGCTCTAGCGGGAGGGCCCATGGGCACAGATACGCAGTATTTT. Translation gives CSVALAGGPMGTDTQYF.

Here the CDR3 DNA reads TGTGCCAGCAGCTTAGATTTGAACAGGGTCTACGAGCAGTACTTC. It yields the protein CASSLDLNRVYEQYF. This chain uses TRBV7-6 with TRBJ2-7; weak D call: TRBD1 (6 bases). CDR1 SGHVS and CDR2 FNYEAQ come from the germline V gene. The CDR3 extends over 15 amino acids. V gave up 1 base and J gave up 3 bases, with 13 bases separating them. The complete variable domain, with remaining parts taken from reference TRBV7-6 and TRBJ2-7, reads GAGVSQSPRYKVTKRGQDVALRCDPISGHVSLYWYRQALGQGPEFLTYFNYEAQQDKSGLPNDRFSAERPEGSISTLTIQRTEQRDSAMYRCASSLDLNRVYEQYFGPGTRLTVT.

This clone appeared a few times. The chain is built from TRBV5-6 and TRBJ1-1; D gene ambiguous. Per the germline V gene, CDR1 is SGHDT and CDR2 is YYEEEE. This CDR3 is built from 12 residues. The germline V and J ends were trimmed by 1 base and 11 bases, with 12 bases remaining between them. The CDR3 reads CASSLSPGWAFF. In DNA, the CDR3 is TGTGCCAGCAGCTTGTCTCCGGGATGGGCTTTCTTT.

The V gene is TRBV28, the J gene TRBJ2-5; 7 bases line up with TRBD2. The CDR3 has 12 amino acids. CDR1 and CDR2 from the germline V gene are MDHEN and SYDVKM. Trimming took 2 bases from V and 11 from J; bases not matched to a gene: 5. CDR3 DNA: TGTGCCAGCAGTTTAAAGGGGCGGGAGCAGTACTTC. Translating gives CASSLKGREQYF.

V and J are TRBV27 and TRBJ2-7, with TRBD1 identical over 7 bases. The CDR3 extends over 14 amino acids. The V gene's germline CDR1 is MNHEY and CDR2 SMNVEV (reference sequence). Losses at the gene ends were 5 bases for V and 3 bases for J; bases not matched to a gene: 7. The CDR3: CASSLRQGVYEQYF. CDR3 nucleotide sequence: TGTGCCAGCAGTCTAAGACAGGGCGTCTACGAGCAGTACTTC.

V gene TRBV5-6 combines with J gene TRBJ2-5; D is unresolved. The J call may be in error: the DNA end matches TRBJ2-7 better. This CDR3 comprises 13 residues. Looked up from germline, CDR1 is SGHDT and CDR2 is YYEEEE. As DNA, the CDR3 is TGTGCCAGCAGCTTGGTGAGGCCCTACGAGCAGTACTTC. Protein sequence: CASSLVRPYEQYF.

The chain combines TRBV11-2 with TRBJ2-1; 14 nucleotides match TRBD2. With V trimmed by 5 bases and J by 8 bases, 11 bases remained unmatched. The germline CDR1 and CDR2 sequences are SGHAT and FQNNGV. The length of the CDR3 is 17 residues. The DNA of the CDR3 is TGTGCCAGCAGCCCCAACCCCGGGACTAGCGGGAGTCATGAGCAGTTCTTC. It is translated as CASSPNPGTSGSHEQFF.

The chain is built from TRBV10-3 and TRBJ2-5; TRBD2 matches at 7 bases. V shed 6 bases, J shed 0 bases, and the junction held 10 bases outside the gene matches. The CDR3 consists of 16 residues. CDR1 and CDR2 (germline): ENHRY, SYGVKD. The CDR3 loop reads CAIRGTGTKYQETQYF. The CDR3 region has the DNA TGTGCCATCAGGGGGACCGGGACTAAGTACCAAGAGACCCAGTACTTC.

V usage is TRBV29-1 and J usage is TRBJ2-7, with a possible D match to TRBD1 (6 bases). Germline V gene sequence: CDR1 SQVTM, CDR2 ANQGSEA. V was cut by 4 bases and J by 1 base, with 11 bases left in between. The CDR3 has 13 residues. This chain's CDR3 is CSVVGRGSYEQYF. Here the CDR3 DNA reads TGCAGCGTTGTCGGCAGGGGATCCTACGAGCAGTACTTC.

The CDR3 DNA reads as TGCGCCAGCAGCGAGGGTCTGAGCTCCTACGAGCAGTACTTC. It codes for CASSEGLSSYEQYF. This chain uses TRBV5-1 with TRBJ2-7, with a weak D call TRBD2 (5 bases). V was clipped by 4 bases and J by 0 bases, with 11 bases between them. The CDR3 length is 14 residues. Germline CDR1 reads SGHRS; CDR2 reads YFSETQ.

This CDR3 reads CAWKDRDFYEQYF. In nucleotides, the CDR3 is TGTGCCTGGAAGGACAGGGACTTCTACGAGCAGTACTTC. The V call is TRBV30, the J call TRBJ2-7, with 8 bases lining up with TRBD1. The trim removed 4 bases at V and 3 bases at J, leaving 5 bases unmatched. The CDR3 length is 13 residues. Germline CDR1 GTSNPN, CDR2 SVGIG (reference sequence).

This clone came up a few times. The rearrangement uses TRBV27 and TRBJ2-7; 9 nucleotides line up with TRBD1. CDR1 and CDR2 (germline): MNHEY, SMNVEV (reference sequence). With V trimmed by 3 bases and J by 4 bases, 4 bases remained unmatched. The CDR3 is made up of 14 amino acids. The CDR3 spells CASSFGTGWYEQYF. Here the CDR3 DNA reads TGTGCCAGCAGTTTTGGGACAGGGTGGTACGAGCAGTACTTC.

V is TRBV4-1 and J is TRBJ2-5, with TRBD1 matching 7 bases. V was pared by 0 bases and J by 4 bases, with 17 bases of the junction left unmatched. CDR1 is MGHRA, CDR2 YSYEKL, per germline. There are 19 residues in the CDR3. CDR3 region: CASSQDPNPNRGRLETQYF. Written as DNA, the CDR3 is TGCGCCAGCAGCCAAGACCCAAATCCTAACAGGGGCCGATTAGAGACCCAGTACTTC.

The chain uses TRBV14 and TRBJ2-1; 10 nucleotides line up with TRBD2. Germline trimming cut 0 bases from V and 5 bases from J; bases unmatched to any gene: 7. The CDR3 totals 17 residues. Germline V CDR1 and CDR2: SGHDN, FVKESK. The CDR3 region is CASSQDLLAGANNEQFF. Here the CDR3 DNA reads TGTGCCAGCAGCCAAGACCTGCTAGCGGGAGCTAACAATGAGCAGTTCTTC.

This clone has only a few counts. This chain joins TRBV5-1 and TRBJ1-4; unclear D gene. V was cut by 4 bases and J by 0 bases, with 13 bases left in between. The germline CDR1 and CDR2 sequences are SGHRS and YFSETQ. CDR3 size: 16 residues. For the CDR3, the DNA is TGCGCCAGCAGCACCGCACTCAGCGCAACTAATGAAAAACTGTTTTTT. It translates to CASSTALSATNEKLFF.

The chain couples TRBV29-1 to TRBJ2-2; maybe TRBD1 (6 bases). Germline V gives CDR1 SQVTM, CDR2 ANQGSEA. The CDR3 totals 14 residues. V was trimmed by 4 bases and J by 2 bases, leaving 11 bases between them. CDR3 nucleotides: TGCAGCGTTGGGGGGCAGGGAAACACCGGGGAGCTGTTTTTT. This translates into CSVGGQGNTGELFF.